The rows below give T cell receptor beta chains drawn from one sample of a study of Ad26.COV2.S vaccination and SARS-CoV-2 variants. Libraries were prepared by immunoSEQ multiplex PCR; TCRdb keeps only in-frame clonotypes and omits some of them. The sample gives about 680,000 clones, about 89% of which show up once; around 1.4% is in the top ten. Sequenced here: peripheral blood, sampled in a trial of Ad26.COV2.S vaccine versus placebo. The receptors originated from a person between 18 and 60 years old who received the Ad26.COV2.S COVID-19 vaccine or a placebo. Each CDR3 is given with its conserved first and last residue. The D gene is left open where the match is weak. Clone size appears in some rows only: once, few, many, or a class for an expanded clone.

clone_size,j_call,v_call,d_call,cdr3_nt,cdr3_aa
.,TRBJ2-5,TRBV5-4,TRBD1,TGTGCCAGCAGCTTGCTAGGGACAGTCCAAGAGACCCAGTACTTC,CASSLLGTVQETQYF
.,TRBJ1-4,TRBV5-6,TRBD1,TGTGCCAGCAGCTACAGGGGAACTAATGAAAAACTGTTTTTT,CASSYRGTNEKLFF
.,TRBJ2-1,TRBV19,.,TGTGCCAGTAGCTGGCTCAATGAGCAGTTCTTC,CASSWLNEQFF
.,TRBJ2-3,TRBV7-6,.,TGTGCCAGCAGTAGAGTTGCGGTGGGCACAGATACGCAGTATTTT,CASSRVAVGTDTQYF
.,TRBJ2-7,TRBV19,.,TGTGCCAGTAGTATAGAGAGGGGAGCGTACGAGCAGTACTTC,CASSIERGAYEQYF
.,TRBJ1-6,TRBV30,.,TGTGCCTGGAAAGAGGTTTACGATTCACCCCTCCACTTT,CAWKEVYDSPLHF
once,TRBJ2-5,TRBV3-1/TRBV3-2,.,TGTGCCAGCAGCCGTAGGGGGGGGCGGTTGGAGACCCAGTACTTC,CASSRRGGRLETQYF
.,TRBJ2-2,TRBV2,.,TGTGCCAGCAGGCTCGCTACAAGGAACACCGGGGAGCTGTTTTTT,CASRLATRNTGELFF
.,TRBJ1-1,TRBV6-4,.,TGTGCCAGCAGTGCCTCCCCGGGAATGACTGAAGCTTTCTTT,CASSASPGMTEAFF
.,TRBJ1-1,TRBV7-9,.,TGTGCCAGCAGCTTATGGCAGGGGATGAACACTGAAGCTTTCTTT,CASSLWQGMNTEAFF
.,TRBJ1-5,TRBV5-8,.,TGTGCCAGCAGCTTGGACGGGTATAGCAATCAGCCCCAGCATTTT,CASSLDGYSNQPQHF
.,TRBJ2-7,TRBV3-1/TRBV3-2,TRBD2,TGTGCCAGCAGCCAAGTCAATAGCGGGAGAGGGATTTGGGAGCAGTACTTC,CASSQVNSGRGIWEQYF
.,TRBJ1-1,TRBV6-5,.,TGTGCCAGCAGTTACAATGGGGGGATGAACACTGAAGCTTTCTTT,CASSYNGGMNTEAFF
.,TRBJ1-4,TRBV3-1/TRBV3-2,.,TGTGCCAGCAGCCAGTCGGGGGGTGAAAAACTGTTTTTT,CASSQSGGEKLFF
.,TRBJ1-1,TRBV15,.,TGTGCCACCAGCAGAGATGCCGGTGTCGATCTCGAAGCTTTCTTT,CATSRDAGVDLEAFF
.,TRBJ1-5,TRBV27,.,TGTGCCAGCAGTTTCGACAGTCTTTATCAGCCCCAGCATTTT,CASSFDSLYQPQHF
.,TRBJ2-2,TRBV7-6,TRBD1,TGTGCCAGCAGCCCAGGGACAGGGGGTCCGAACACCGGGGAGCTGTTTTTT,CASSPGTGGPNTGELFF
.,TRBJ2-1,TRBV7-9,.,TGTGCCAGCAGCTCCCCGCCCGGGCGGGAGCAGTTCTTC,CASSSPPGREQFF
.,TRBJ1-1,TRBV5-1,.,TGCGCCAGCAGCTTGGCTGCAGGACTGAACACTGAAGCTTTCTTT,CASSLAAGLNTEAFF
.,TRBJ2-1,TRBV19,TRBD1,TGTGCCAGTAGCCGGGACAGGGACAATGAGCAGTTCTTC,CASSRDRDNEQFF
.,TRBJ2-1,TRBV27,.,TGTGCCAGCAGTTTAGCGAACTCCTACAATGAGCAGTTCTTC,CASSLANSYNEQFF
.,TRBJ2-1,TRBV18,TRBD2,TGTGCCAGCTCACCTGCCGGACTAGCGGGAGGTGAGCAGTTCTTC,CASSPAGLAGGEQFF
.,TRBJ1-2,TRBV10-2,.,TGCGCCAGCAGTGAGTACCCCGGGACCAACTATGGCTACACCTTC,CASSEYPGTNYGYTF
.,TRBJ1-6,TRBV6-5,.,TGTGCCAGTCAGCGGAGGGGGACCTATAATTCACCCCTCCACTTT,CASQRRGTYNSPLHF
.,TRBJ2-1,TRBV21-1,.,TGTGCCAGGGACGGGACTAGCGGGAGTGGGGGATATAAGAGCTCCTACAATGAGCAGTTCTTC,CARDGTSGSGGYKSSYNEQFF
few,TRBJ2-1,TRBV5-1,TRBD2,TGCGCCAGCAGCTTGGGCGTGACTAGCGGGAGACCCAATGAGCAGTTCTTC,CASSLGVTSGRPNEQFF
.,TRBJ2-3,TRBV5-1,.,TGCGCCAGCAGCTTGGACCTCGGAGGGCGGGGACAAGATACGCAGTATTTT,CASSLDLGGRGQDTQYF
.,TRBJ1-2,TRBV13,.,TGTGCCAGCAGCTTAGGCGGGGTTTTCGGCTATGGCTACACCTTC,CASSLGGVFGYGYTF
.,TRBJ1-6,TRBV6-5,TRBD1,TGTGCCAGCAGAATGGACAGGGCCCGGAATTCACCCCTCCACTTT,CASRMDRARNSPLHF
.,TRBJ2-3,TRBV6-5,.,TGTGCCAGCAGTTACGAAACAGATACGCAGTATTTT,CASSYETDTQYF
.,TRBJ2-1,TRBV7-2,.,TGTGCCAGCAGCTTAGGTGTGGACTACAATGAGCAGTTCTTC,CASSLGVDYNEQFF
.,TRBJ2-3,TRBV6-2/TRBV6-3,TRBD2,TGTGCCAGCAGTTACGGTCGGACTAGCGGGGGAACAGATACGCAGTATTTT,CASSYGRTSGGTDTQYF
.,TRBJ2-7,TRBV5-1,.,TGCGCCAGCAGCTTTGATAACGAGCAGTACTTC,CASSFDNEQYF
.,TRBJ1-2,TRBV5-5,.,TGTGCCAGCAGCTCGACGGCGGCGCGAGCTAACTATGGCTACACCTTC,CASSSTAARANYGYTF
.,TRBJ2-2,TRBV12-5,.,TGTGCTAGTGGTTTGCCCCCCGGGACGGCGAACACCGGGGAGCTGTTTTTT,CASGLPPGTANTGELFF
.,TRBJ2-2,TRBV19,.,TGTGCCAGTAGTATAGATCGGGGTAACACCGGGGAGCTGTTTTTT,CASSIDRGNTGELFF
.,TRBJ2-1,TRBV7-8,.,TGTGCCAGCAGCTTAACCACCGAGCAGTTCTTC,CASSLTTEQFF
.,TRBJ1-2,TRBV10-2,TRBD1,TGCGCCAGCAGTGAGTGGGACAGGGGGCTTAGTGGCTACACCTTC,CASSEWDRGLSGYTF
.,TRBJ2-6,TRBV19,TRBD1,TGTGCCAGTAGCCCACAGGGGGGCAACGTCCTGACTTTC,CASSPQGGNVLTF
.,TRBJ2-6,TRBV14,TRBD1,TGTGCCAGCAGCCCCCAGGTAGGGGGCGTCGGCTCTGGGGCCAACGTCCTGACTTTC,CASSPQVGGVGSGANVLTF
.,TRBJ2-1,TRBV6-5,.,TGTGCCAGCAGCCGGACCAGCCACCCCAAGTGGGAGCAGTTCTTC,CASSRTSHPKWEQFF
.,TRBJ1-2,TRBV2,TRBD1,TGTGCCAGCCCCTACGACAGGGACTATGGCTACACCTTC,CASPYDRDYGYTF
.,TRBJ1-2,TRBV9,.,TGTGCCAGTCCGCGACAGGTCTACTATGGCTACACCTTC,CASPRQVYYGYTF
.,TRBJ2-5,TRBV2,TRBD2,TGTGCCAGCGCGGGGGGGAATCAAGAGACCCAGTACTTC,CASAGGNQETQYF
.,TRBJ2-1,TRBV30,.,TGTGCCTGGAGACTAGGGGGAGCCCTCAATGAGCAGTTCTTC,CAWRLGGALNEQFF
.,TRBJ2-6,TRBV6-1,.,TGTGCCAGCAGTGAAGTGGCAGTCTCTGGGGCCAACGTCCTGACTTTC,CASSEVAVSGANVLTF
.,TRBJ2-2,TRBV13,TRBD2,TGTGCCAGCAGTCCTAGCGGGGGGAACACCGGGGAGCTGTTTTTT,CASSPSGGNTGELFF
.,TRBJ1-2,TRBV14,.,TGTGCCAGCAGCCAGGAAATAGGCCTGATCTATGGCTACACCTTC,CASSQEIGLIYGYTF
.,TRBJ1-3,TRBV19,.,TGTGCCAGTAGTACCACTAATGGAAACACCATATATTTT,CASSTTNGNTIYF
.,TRBJ2-7,TRBV19,.,TGTGCCAGTAGTCCCCTAGGGTCCGCCGGCTACGAGCAGTACTTC,CASSPLGSAGYEQYF
.,TRBJ2-7,TRBV5-4,.,TGTGCCAGCAGCTCCGGGGGCAGGGGAACCTACGAGCAGTACTTC,CASSSGGRGTYEQYF
few,TRBJ2-7,TRBV18,TRBD1,TGTGCCAGCTCACCCTCGGGACAGGGGGCGACCTACGAGCAGTACTTC,CASSPSGQGATYEQYF